One and the same sample provided the 2 T cell receptor beta chains below, sequenced in a study of beta chain features in type 1 diabetes. The whole isolated RNA underwent reverse transcription, so sequencing captured expressed TCRB transcripts. Repertoires were generated with immunoSEQ multiplex PCR, while TCRdb's copy carries only in-frame clones and drops some. The table has under 350,000 clones, around 7.8% seen once. The specimen was central memory CD4+ T cells from blood. These receptors were collected from a woman aged 18-29 years in good health.

This clone was counted only a few times. V and J are TRBV10-2 and TRBJ2-4; TRBD1 matches 8 bases. V was clipped by 6 bases and J by 5 bases; unmatched bases: 12. This CDR3 is built from 16 residues. In germline, CDR1 is WSHSY, CDR2 SAAADI. The CDR3 spells CASSVGQAKGENIQYF. CDR3 nucleotides: TGCGCCAGCAGCGTGGGACAGGCTAAGGGGGAAAACATTCAGTACTTC.

A note on this clone: Additional DNA sequences in this sample encode the identical CDR3. The chain links TRBV6-5 to TRBJ2-3; D not certain. The CDR3 extends over 13 amino acids. V was clipped by 2 bases and J by 1 base, with 4 bases between them. Germline V gene sequence: CDR1 MNHEY, CDR2 SVGAGI. DNA for the CDR3: TGTGCCAGCAGTTACCCCGGCACAGATACGCAGTATTTT. Translation gives CASSYPGTDTQYF.